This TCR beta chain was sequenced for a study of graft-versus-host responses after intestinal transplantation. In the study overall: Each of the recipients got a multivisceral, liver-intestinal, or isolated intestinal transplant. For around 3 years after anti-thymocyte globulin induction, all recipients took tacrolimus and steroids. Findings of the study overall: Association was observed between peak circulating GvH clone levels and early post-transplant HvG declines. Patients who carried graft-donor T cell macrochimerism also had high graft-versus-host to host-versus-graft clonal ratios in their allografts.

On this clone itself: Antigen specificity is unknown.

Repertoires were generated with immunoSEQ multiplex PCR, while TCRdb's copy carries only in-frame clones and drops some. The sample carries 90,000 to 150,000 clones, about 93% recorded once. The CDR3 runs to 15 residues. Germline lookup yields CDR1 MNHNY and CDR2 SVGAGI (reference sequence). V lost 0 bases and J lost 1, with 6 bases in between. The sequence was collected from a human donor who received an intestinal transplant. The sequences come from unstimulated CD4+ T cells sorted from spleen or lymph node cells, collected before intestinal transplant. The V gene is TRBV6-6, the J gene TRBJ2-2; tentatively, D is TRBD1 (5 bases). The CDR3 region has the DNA TGTGCCAGCAGTTACTCTGGACAGAACACCGGGGAGCTGTTTTTT. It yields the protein CASSYSGQNTGELFF.